This passage covers 4 T cell receptor beta chains from one sample sequenced in a study of blood T cell repertoires in COVID-19. TCRdb's copy holds only in-frame clones and misses some; the assay was immunoSEQ multiplex PCR. This table holds just under 60,000 clones, about four fifths found once. Sequenced material: peripheral blood. These receptors were taken from an elderly man with COVID-19, enrolled during active disease.

This rearrangement joins TRBV30 to TRBJ2-7; D might be TRBD2 (6 bases). Germline V gene sequence: CDR1 GTSNPN, CDR2 SVGIG (reference sequence). The CDR3 has 12 residues. V dropped 1 base and J dropped 4 bases, with 8 bases sitting between them. CDR3 DNA sequence: TGTGCCTGGAGTGGACGGGAGTACGAGCAGTACTTC. This gives the protein CAWSGREYEQYF. Full variable domain (remainder filled in from reference TRBV30 and TRBJ2-7): SQTIHQWPATLVQPVGSPLSLECTVEGTSNPNLYWYRQAAGRGLQLLFYSVGIGQISSEVPQNLSASRPQDRQFILSSKKLLLSDSGFYLCAWSGREYEQYFGPGTRLTVT.

This sequence joins TRBV28 and TRBJ1-6; D may be TRBD1 (5 bases). Germline V lookup: CDR1 MDHEN, CDR2 SYDVKM. Trimming pared 6 bases from V and 1 base from J, leaving 13 bases between. The CDR3 runs 16 residues. CDR3 residues: CASRTVKGSYNSPLHF. The DNA for the CDR3 is TGTGCCAGCAGGACAGTAAAAGGTTCCTATAATTCACCCCTCCACTTT.

The chain links TRBV7-3 to TRBJ1-6; D might be TRBD1 (5 bases). V lost 0 bases to trimming and J lost 5 bases, with 8 bases between them. From germline, CDR1 is SGHTA and CDR2 FQGTGA. This CDR3 comprises 15 residues. CDR3 in DNA: TGTGCCAGCAGCTTAACGGGGCAGGATAATTCACCCCTCCACTTT. It encodes CASSLTGQDNSPLHF. Looking up the rest from reference TRBV7-3 and TRBJ1-6 gives the full variable domain: GAGVSQTPSNKVTEKGKYVELRCDPISGHTALYWYRQSLGQGPEFLIYFQGTGAADDSGLPNDRFFAVRPEGSVSTLKIQRTERGDSAVYLCASSLTGQDNSPLHFGNGTRLTVT.

The rearrangement uses TRBV25-1 and TRBJ1-2; D is unclear. Germline loops: CDR1 MGHDK, CDR2 SYGVNS. This CDR3 is 14 amino acids long. V lost 5 bases, J lost 4 bases, and 14 bases lay in between. The chain's CDR3 is CASSFKGVGYGYTF. CDR3 bases: TGTGCCAGCAGTTTTAAAGGAGTTGGCTATGGCTACACCTTC.